These 7 T cell receptor beta chains share one sample of origin, sequenced in a study of shared T cell receptors in the human thymus. The repertoire was sequenced with immunoSEQ multiplex PCR; TCRdb's copy has only in-frame clones and lacks some. The table includes hundreds of thousands of clones, 78% detected once. These data were also filed under a second study, of human thymus T cells.

Sequences were obtained from thymocytes. Receptors were obtained from a boy younger than two with a congenital heart defect.

The chain links TRBV14 to TRBJ2-4, with D tentatively TRBD2 (6 bases). CDR3 length: 17 residues. The V end lost 4 bases, the J end lost 5 bases, and 21 bases lay between the germline ends. Germline CDR1 is SGHDN and CDR2 is FVKESK. The CDR3 nucleotides read TGTGCCAGCAGCCCTGGGGCTAGCGATCTTACTGAAAACATTCAGTACTTC. Translated: CASSPGASDLTENIQYF.

The chain couples TRBV7-9 to TRBJ2-7; D possibly corresponds to TRBD1 (6 bases). V lost 5 bases and J lost 3, with 17 bases in between. The CDR3 has 15 residues. Looked up from germline, CDR1 is SEHNR and CDR2 is FQNEAQ (reference sequence). The CDR3 here is CASSGGRTHIYEQYF. The CDR3 bases are TGTGCCAGCAGCGGGGGCCGTACCCACATCTACGAGCAGTACTTC.

Concerning this clone itself: Relative to the germline gene, one junction end is altered; a read error may explain this. In DNA, the CDR3 is TGTGCCAGCAGCGGGGGGATCGGGACAGGGTGTCGCTTC. Amino acid sequence: CASSGGIGTGCRF. The chain uses TRBV28 and TRBJ2-7; 9 bases map to TRBD1. The CDR3 is made up of 13 amino acids. Germline lookup yields CDR1 MDHEN and CDR2 SYDVKM.

The chain employs TRBV7-9 and TRBJ1-3; D is uncertain. This CDR3 has 17 residues. Per the germline V gene, CDR1 is SEHNR and CDR2 is FQNEAQ (reference sequence). The germline V and J ends were trimmed by 4 bases and 0 bases, with 16 bases remaining between them. The DNA of the CDR3 is TGTGCCAGCAGCTCCGATGAGACGACAAACTCTGGAAACACCATATATTTT. This translates into CASSSDETTNSGNTIYF.

The DNA for the CDR3 is TGTGCCAGCAGTTCCCTGGACAGGGGCACCTACGAGCAGTACTTC. This sequence encodes CASSSLDRGTYEQYF. The J gene is TRBJ2-7, the V gene TRBV6-6; TRBD1 matches at 9 bases. CDR1 MNHNY and CDR2 SVGAGI come from the germline V gene (reference sequence). This CDR3 comprises 15 residues. The V gene end was trimmed by 4 bases and the J gene end by 2 bases; junction bases not matched to a gene: 6.

The gene calls are TRBV9 and TRBJ2-2, with 7 positions matching TRBD1. V lost 3 bases and J lost 0; bases outside the gene matches: 17. This CDR3 comprises 20 residues. From germline, CDR1 is SGDLS and CDR2 YYNGEE. The CDR3 bases are TGTGCCAGCAGCGGTACGGGCGGAACCCCCGGGACAGCGAACACCGGGGAGCTGTTTTTT. Its translation: CASSGTGGTPGTANTGELFF.

V usage is TRBV4-3 and J usage is TRBJ1-2; TRBD1 aligns across 8 bases. Looked up from germline, CDR1 is LGHNA and CDR2 is YSLEER. Trimming at V came to 0 bases and at J to 3 bases, leaving 3 bases not matched to a gene. This CDR3 region has 15 residues. The CDR3 spells CASSQDPGQDYGYTF. In DNA form, the CDR3 reads TGCGCCAGCAGCCAAGATCCGGGACAGGACTATGGCTACACCTTC.